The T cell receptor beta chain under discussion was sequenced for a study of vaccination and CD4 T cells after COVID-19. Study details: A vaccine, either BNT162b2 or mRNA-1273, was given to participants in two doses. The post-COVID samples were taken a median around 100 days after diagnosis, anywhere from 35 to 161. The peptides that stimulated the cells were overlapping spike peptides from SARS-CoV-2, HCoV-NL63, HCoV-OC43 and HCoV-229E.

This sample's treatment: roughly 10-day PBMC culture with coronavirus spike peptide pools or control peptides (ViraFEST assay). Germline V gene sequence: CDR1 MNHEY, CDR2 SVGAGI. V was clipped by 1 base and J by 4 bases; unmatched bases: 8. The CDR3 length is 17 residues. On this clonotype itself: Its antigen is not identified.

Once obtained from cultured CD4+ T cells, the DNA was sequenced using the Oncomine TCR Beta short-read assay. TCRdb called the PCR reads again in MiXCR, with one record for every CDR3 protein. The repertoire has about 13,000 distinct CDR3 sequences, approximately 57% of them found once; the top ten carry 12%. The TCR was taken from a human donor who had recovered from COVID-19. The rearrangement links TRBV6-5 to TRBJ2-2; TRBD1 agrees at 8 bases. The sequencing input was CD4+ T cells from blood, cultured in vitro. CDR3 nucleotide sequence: TGTGCCAGCAGTTACTACCAGGGGGCGCCTAGCACCGGGGAGCTGTTTTTT. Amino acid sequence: CASSYYQGAPSTGELFF.